This is a list of T cell receptor beta chains from one sample in a study of blood T cell repertoires in COVID-19. Clones were sequenced by immunoSEQ multiplex PCR, and TCRdb holds only the in-frame ones, with some missing. The table includes 130,000 to 150,000 clones, more than 75% detected once. Material: PBMCs or T cells enriched from blood (not recorded which). The source is a woman in her 30s with acute COVID-19. The CDR3 runs from the conserved cysteine through the conserved F or W. Fields, in order: clone size, J gene, V gene, D gene, CDR3 protein, CDR3 DNA. The D gene is left open where the match is weak. Part of the rows lack a size; the others show once, few, many or a class for expanded clones.

>once|TRBJ1-1|TRBV9|TRBD1
CASSATGGRMEAFF
TGTGCCAGCAGCGCGACAGGGGGCCGGATGGAAGCTTTCTTT
>few|TRBJ2-7|TRBV4-3|-
CASSQEEGSSYEQYF
TGCGCCAGCAGCCAAGAGGAGGGTTCCTCCTACGAGCAGTACTTC
>-|TRBJ1-2|TRBV7-2|-
CASSSAGVNGYTF
TGTGCCAGCAGCTCAGCAGGGGTTAATGGCTACACCTTC
>-|TRBJ2-7|TRBV30|TRBD2
CAWSVPSGRGTYEQYF
TGTGCCTGGAGTGTTCCTAGCGGGAGGGGAACCTACGAGCAGTACTTC
>-|TRBJ1-2|TRBV7-2|-
CASSLGQPSISF
TGTGCCAGCAGCTTAGGACAGCCTTCTATCTCCTTC
>-|TRBJ1-2|TRBV28|-
CASSLGSGLNYGYTF
TGTGCCAGCAGTTTAGGGTCTGGGCTAAACTATGGCTACACCTTC
>-|TRBJ1-3|TRBV21-1|-
CASSTKLLLRDRAGNTIYF
TGTGCCAGCAGCACCAAGCTTCTCCTGAGGGACAGGGCGGGAAACACCATATATTTT
>-|TRBJ2-7|TRBV28|TRBD2
CASSFGPSGLSYEQYF
TGTGCCAGCAGTTTCGGCCCTAGCGGGCTTTCCTACGAGCAGTACTTC
>-|TRBJ1-1|TRBV19|-
CASSIVGISDTEAFF
TGTGCCAGTAGTATCGTGGGCATATCGGACACTGAAGCTTTCTTT
>once|TRBJ2-7|TRBV6-5|TRBD2
CASSYSGGRDKDEQYF
TGTGCCAGCAGTTACTCGGGCGGGAGGGACAAGGACGAGCAGTACTTC
>-|TRBJ1-2|TRBV2|TRBD1
CASSDGQGGYTF
TGTGCCAGCAGTGACGGACAGGGTGGCTACACCTTC
>-|TRBJ1-3|TRBV28|-
CASTPAAASSGNTIYF
TGTGCCAGCACCCCCGCGGCGGCAAGCTCTGGAAACACCATATATTTT
>once|TRBJ2-7|TRBV6-2/TRBV6-3|-
CASSYVTVPYEQYF
TGTGCCAGCAGTTACGTAACAGTTCCCTACGAGCAGTACTTC
>-|TRBJ2-4|TRBV15|-
CATSTTRGVQGDIQYF
TGTGCCACCAGCACCACGCGTGGGGTACAGGGAGACATTCAGTACTTC
>-|TRBJ2-1|TRBV4-1|-
CASSQDRVPSDEQFF
TGCGCCAGCAGCCAAGACCGGGTCCCTTCGGATGAGCAGTTCTTC
>-|TRBJ2-3|TRBV30|-
CAWSEGAGSTDTQYF
TGTGCCTGGAGTGAAGGAGCGGGCAGCACAGATACGCAGTATTTT
>-|TRBJ2-2|TRBV11-3|TRBD1
CASSSRQGAYPGELFF
TGTGCCAGCAGCTCTCGACAGGGGGCTTACCCCGGGGAGCTGTTTTTT
>-|TRBJ2-7|TRBV18|TRBD1
CASSPPGWTGGSYEQYF
TGTGCCAGCTCACCACCGGGTTGGACAGGGGGCTCCTACGAGCAGTACTTC
>-|TRBJ1-3|TRBV20-1|TRBD1
CSASIPKGAPGNTIYF
TGCAGTGCTAGTATCCCGAAGGGGGCGCCTGGAAACACCATATATTTT
>-|TRBJ2-1|TRBV28|-
CASVGQTSYNEQFF
TGTGCCAGCGTAGGACAGACATCCTACAATGAGCAGTTCTTC
>-|TRBJ1-1|TRBV25-1|TRBD1
CASSRQGYTEAFF
TGTGCCAGCAGCAGACAGGGGTACACTGAAGCTTTCTTT
>-|TRBJ1-1|TRBV27|-
CASGDIRVESEAFF
TGTGCCAGCGGGGATATCAGGGTGGAATCTGAAGCTTTCTTT
>-|TRBJ1-1|TRBV6-5|-
CASSQQGNTEAFF
TGTGCCAGCAGCCAACAGGGGAACACTGAAGCTTTCTTT
>-|TRBJ2-3|TRBV6-2/TRBV6-3|-
CASSYSAEVTDTQYF
TGTGCCAGCAGTTACTCGGCAGAGGTCACAGATACGCAGTATTTT
>-|TRBJ1-1|TRBV27|-
CASSSDLWGGTEAFF
TGTGCCAGCAGCTCCGATTTATGGGGGGGCACTGAAGCTTTCTTT
>once|TRBJ1-1|TRBV27|-
CASSPTINTEAFF
TGTGCCAGCAGTCCTACGATAAACACTGAAGCTTTCTTT
>-|TRBJ1-5|TRBV19|-
CASSISPSGGNQPQHF
TGTGCCAGTAGTATAAGTCCTTCGGGAGGCAATCAGCCCCAGCATTTT
>-|TRBJ2-7|TRBV11-1|-
CASSLGLEWTEQYF
TGTGCCAGCAGCCTGGGGCTAGAGTGGACCGAGCAGTACTTC
>-|TRBJ2-7|TRBV10-1|TRBD2
CASSDRSGGSYEQYF
TGCGCCAGCAGTGATCGTAGCGGGGGCTCCTACGAGCAGTACTTC
>few|TRBJ1-5|TRBV11-2|TRBD1
CASSTGTGDQPQHF
TGTGCCAGCAGCACCGGGACAGGGGATCAGCCCCAGCATTTT
>few|TRBJ1-1|TRBV27|TRBD1
CASSLSGRQGAFF
TGTGCCAGCAGTTTATCGGGGAGACAGGGAGCTTTCTTT
>few|TRBJ1-5|TRBV7-2|-
CASSNGQYSNQPQHF
TGTGCCAGCAGCAATGGACAGTATAGCAATCAGCCCCAGCATTTT